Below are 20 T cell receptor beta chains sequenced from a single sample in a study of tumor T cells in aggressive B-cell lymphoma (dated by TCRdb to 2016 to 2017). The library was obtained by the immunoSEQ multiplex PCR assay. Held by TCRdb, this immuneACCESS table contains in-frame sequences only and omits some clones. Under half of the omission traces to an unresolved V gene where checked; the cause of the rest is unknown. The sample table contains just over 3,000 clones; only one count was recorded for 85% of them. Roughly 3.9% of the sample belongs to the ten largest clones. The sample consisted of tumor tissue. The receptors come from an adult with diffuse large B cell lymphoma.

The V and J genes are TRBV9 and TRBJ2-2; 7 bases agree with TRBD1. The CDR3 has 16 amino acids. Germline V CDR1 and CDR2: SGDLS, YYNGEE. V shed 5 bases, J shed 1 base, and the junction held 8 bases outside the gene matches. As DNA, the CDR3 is TGTGCCAGCAGTGGATCCCAGGGGGTGAACACCGGGGAGCTGTTTTTT. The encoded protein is CASSGSQGVNTGELFF.

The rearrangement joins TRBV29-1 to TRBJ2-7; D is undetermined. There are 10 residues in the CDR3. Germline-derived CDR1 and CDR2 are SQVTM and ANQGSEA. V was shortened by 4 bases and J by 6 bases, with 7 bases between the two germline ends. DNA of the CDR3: TGCAGCGTTGTGTCGGTCGAGCAGTACTTC. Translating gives CSVVSVEQYF.

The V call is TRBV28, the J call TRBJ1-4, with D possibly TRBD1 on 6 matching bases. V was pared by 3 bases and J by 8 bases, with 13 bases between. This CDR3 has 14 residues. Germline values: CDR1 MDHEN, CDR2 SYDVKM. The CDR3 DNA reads TGTGCCAGCAGTTTCGGGACAACAGGAGAAAAACTGTTTTTT. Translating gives CASSFGTTGEKLFF. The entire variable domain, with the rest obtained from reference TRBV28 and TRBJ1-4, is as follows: DVKVTQSSRYLVKRTGEKVFLECVQDMDHENMFWYRQDPGLGLRLIYFSYDVKMKEKGDIPEGYSVSREKKERFSLILESASTNQTSMYLCASSFGTTGEKLFFGSGTQLSVL.

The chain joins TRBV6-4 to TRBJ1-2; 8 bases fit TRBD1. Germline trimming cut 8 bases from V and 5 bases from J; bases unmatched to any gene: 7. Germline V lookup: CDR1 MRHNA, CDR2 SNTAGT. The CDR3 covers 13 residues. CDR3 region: CASSLDRGYGYTF. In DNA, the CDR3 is TGTGCCAGCTCCCTAGACAGGGGTTATGGCTACACCTTC.

CDR3 nucleotide sequence: TGCGCCAGCAGCCAAGATACTGCCTACGAGCAGTACTTC. It codes for CASSQDTAYEQYF. The gene calls are TRBV4-3 and TRBJ2-7; unclear D gene. The V and J ends lost 0 bases and 2 bases respectively, with 5 bases between them. The CDR3 consists of 13 residues. Germline V gene lookup returns CDR1 LGHNA and CDR2 YSLEER.

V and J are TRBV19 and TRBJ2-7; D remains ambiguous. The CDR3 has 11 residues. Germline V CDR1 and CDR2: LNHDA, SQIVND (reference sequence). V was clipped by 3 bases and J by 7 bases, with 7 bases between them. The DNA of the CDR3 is TGTGCCAGTAGTATGAGAGGAGAGCAGTACTTC. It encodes CASSMRGEQYF.

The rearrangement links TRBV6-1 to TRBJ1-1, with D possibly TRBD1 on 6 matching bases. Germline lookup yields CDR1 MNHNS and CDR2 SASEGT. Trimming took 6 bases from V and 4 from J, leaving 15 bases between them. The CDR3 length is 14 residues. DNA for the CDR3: TGTGCCAGCAGACAGGACAGTCTTCGCACTGAAGCTTTCTTT. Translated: CASRQDSLRTEAFF.

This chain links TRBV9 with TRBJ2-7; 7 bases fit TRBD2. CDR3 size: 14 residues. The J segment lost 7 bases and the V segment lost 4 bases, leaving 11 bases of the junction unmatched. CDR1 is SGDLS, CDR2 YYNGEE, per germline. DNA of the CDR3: TGTGCCAGCAGCTCCGCGGCTAGCGGTGGGGAGCAGTACTTC. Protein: CASSSAASGGEQYF. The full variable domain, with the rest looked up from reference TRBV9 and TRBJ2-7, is DSGVTQTPKHLITATGQRVTLRCSPRSGDLSVYWYQQSLDQGLQFLIQYYNGEERAKGNILERFSAQQFPDLHSELNLSSLELGDSALYFCASSSAASGGEQYFGPGTRLTVT.

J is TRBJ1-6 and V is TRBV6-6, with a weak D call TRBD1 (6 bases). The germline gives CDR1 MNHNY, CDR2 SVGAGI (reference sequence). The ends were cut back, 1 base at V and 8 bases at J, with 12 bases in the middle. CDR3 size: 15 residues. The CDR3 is CASSYLGKGDSPLHF. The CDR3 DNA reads TGTGCCAGCAGTTACTTAGGGAAGGGGGATTCACCCCTCCACTTT.

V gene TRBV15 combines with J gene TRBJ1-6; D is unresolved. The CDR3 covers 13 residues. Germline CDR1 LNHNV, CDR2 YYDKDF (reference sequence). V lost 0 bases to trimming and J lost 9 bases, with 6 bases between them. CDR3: CATSREGSSPLHF. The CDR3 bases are TGTGCCACCAGCAGAGAAGGGAGTTCACCCCTCCACTTT.

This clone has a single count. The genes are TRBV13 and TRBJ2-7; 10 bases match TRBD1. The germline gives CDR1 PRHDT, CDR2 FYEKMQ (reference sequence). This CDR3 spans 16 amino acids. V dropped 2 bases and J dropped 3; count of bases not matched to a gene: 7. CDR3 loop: CASSLRTGGGRYEQYF. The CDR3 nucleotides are TGTGCCAGCAGCTTAAGGACAGGGGGTGGGCGCTACGAGCAGTACTTC.

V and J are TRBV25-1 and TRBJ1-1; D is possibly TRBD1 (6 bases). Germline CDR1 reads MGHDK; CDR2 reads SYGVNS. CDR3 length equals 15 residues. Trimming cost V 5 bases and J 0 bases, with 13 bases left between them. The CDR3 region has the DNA TGTGCCAGCAGTACCCGCGACAGGATGAACACTGAAGCTTTCTTT. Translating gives CASSTRDRMNTEAFF.

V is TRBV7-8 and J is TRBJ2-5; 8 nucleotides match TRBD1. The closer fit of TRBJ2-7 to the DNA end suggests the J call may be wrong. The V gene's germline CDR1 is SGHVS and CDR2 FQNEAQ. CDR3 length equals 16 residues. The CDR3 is CASSSPGQGATYEQYF. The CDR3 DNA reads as TGTGCCAGCAGCTCCCCAGGACAGGGAGCTACCTACGAGCAGTACTTC.

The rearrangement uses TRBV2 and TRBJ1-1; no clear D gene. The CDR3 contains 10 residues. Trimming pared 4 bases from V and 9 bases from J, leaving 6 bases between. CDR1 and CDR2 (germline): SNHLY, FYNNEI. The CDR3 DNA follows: TGTGCCAGCAGTGGGCCGCAAGCTTTCTTT. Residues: CASSGPQAFF.

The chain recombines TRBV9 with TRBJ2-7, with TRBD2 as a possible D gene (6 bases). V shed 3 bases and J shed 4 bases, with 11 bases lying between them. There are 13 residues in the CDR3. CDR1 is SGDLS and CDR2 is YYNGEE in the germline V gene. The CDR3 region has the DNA TGTGCCAGCAGCGCCGATGGGAGGTACGAGCAGTACTTC. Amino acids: CASSADGRYEQYF.

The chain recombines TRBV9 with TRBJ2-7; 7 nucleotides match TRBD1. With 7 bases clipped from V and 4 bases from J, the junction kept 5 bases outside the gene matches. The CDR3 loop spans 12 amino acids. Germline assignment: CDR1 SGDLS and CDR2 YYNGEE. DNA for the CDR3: TGTGCCAGCCTCGACAGGGCGTACGAGCAGTACTTC. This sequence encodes CASLDRAYEQYF.

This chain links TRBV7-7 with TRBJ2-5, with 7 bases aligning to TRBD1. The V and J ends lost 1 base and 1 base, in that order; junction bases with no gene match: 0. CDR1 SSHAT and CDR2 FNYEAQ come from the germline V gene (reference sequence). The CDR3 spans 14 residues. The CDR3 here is CASSLGDSQETQYF. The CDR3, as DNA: TGTGCCAGCAGCTTAGGGGACAGCCAAGAGACCCAGTACTTC.

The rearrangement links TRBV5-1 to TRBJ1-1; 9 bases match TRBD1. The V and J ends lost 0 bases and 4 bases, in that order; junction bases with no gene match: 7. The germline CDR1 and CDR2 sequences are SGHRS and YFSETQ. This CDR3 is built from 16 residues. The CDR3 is CASSLAGTGLSTEAFF. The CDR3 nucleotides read TGCGCCAGCAGCTTGGCCGGGACAGGGTTGTCCACTGAAGCTTTCTTT.

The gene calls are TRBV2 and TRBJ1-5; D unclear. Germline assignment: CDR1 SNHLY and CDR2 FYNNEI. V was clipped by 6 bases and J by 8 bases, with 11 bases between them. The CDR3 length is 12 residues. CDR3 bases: TGTGCCAGCAGAGCCTCGGGAGAGCCCCAGCATTTT. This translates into CASRASGEPQHF.

CDR3 bases: TGTGCCAGCAGCCCTTCCCAAACAGGGGGCGATGGCTACACCTTC. As protein: CASSPSQTGGDGYTF. V and J are TRBV7-2 and TRBJ1-2; 9 bases fit TRBD1. This CDR3 has 15 amino acids. V lost 5 bases to trimming and J lost 6 bases; unmatched junction nucleotides: 10. Germline CDR1 and CDR2: SGHTA and FQGNSA.